The T cell receptor (beta chain) under discussion was sequenced for a study of cytomegalovirus exposure and HLA in healthy donors. Study details: Both the 120 or so validation repertoires and the 600 to 700 first-cohort repertoires used the same platform, as reported by a later analysis.

Study findings and constraints: The authors confirmed in vitro that a few CMV-associated chains were specific for CMV antigens.

CDR3 length: 13 residues. V was shortened by 2 bases and J by 4 bases, with 8 bases between the two germline ends. Germline V gives CDR1 SGHTA, CDR2 FQGNSA. Separate from the roughly 720-subject first cohort was the approximately 120-subject validation cohort, to which the donors belonged. Some clones are missing from TCRdb's copy, which holds only in-frame ones; the method was immunoSEQ multiplex PCR. The sample contains 45,000 to 70,000 clones, approximately 93% of which appear only once. As concerns this clone: Antigen unknown.

The chain combines TRBV7-2 with TRBJ1-1; unclear D gene. The sequence was obtained from a woman under 30 in good health and CMV-seronegative. Source material: PBMCs. Here the CDR3 DNA reads TGTGCCAGCAGCTTATCACCGGGCACTGAAGCTTTCTTT. Protein product: CASSLSPGTEAFF.